This T cell receptor beta chain was captured by sequencing in a study of blood T cell repertoires in COVID-19. Across the whole study: PBMCs, B-cell-depleted T cells, or T cells were the source of the cDNA or gDNA that made up the material.

The germline gives CDR1 KGHSH, CDR2 LQKENI. Trimming took 4 bases from V and 7 from J; bases not matched to a gene: 8. This CDR3 contains 15 residues. TCRdb's copy holds only in-frame clones and misses some; the assay was immunoSEQ multiplex PCR. The sample yields 150,000 to 200,000 clones, around three quarters seen once. This chain connects TRBV18 to TRBJ2-4; 9 positions agree with TRBD1. This clonotype originated in a man in his 70s with active or convalescent COVID-19. The sequenced material came from peripheral blood. CDR3 in DNA: TGTGCCAGCTCACTGAACCGGGACAGGGAGAACATTCAGTACTTC. The encoded protein is CASSLNRDRENIQYF.